This paragraph covers one TCR beta chain sequence. The antigen remains unidentified. The data are from a study of OX40 agonist ivuxolimab in advanced cancers. General study points: Blood T cells, both CD4+ and CD8+, expanded clonally by week 6 at 0.1 to 3.0 mg/kg.

The V gene lost 5 bases and the J gene lost 5 bases, with 16 bases spanning the gap. The V gene's germline CDR1 is SGHAT and CDR2 FQNNGV. CDR3 size: 16 residues. Here immunoSEQ multiplex PCR was the method, and the copy in TCRdb shows in-frame clones only, minus some. This table has more than 65,000 clones, more than 65% appearing once. A history of autoimmune disease or systemic immunosuppression excluded patients. This clonotype was obtained from an adult with an advanced solid tumor such as melanoma, head and neck, liver or kidney cancer. The V and J genes are TRBV11-2 and TRBJ1-6; tentatively, D is TRBD1 (6 bases). The source was CD4+ or CD8+ T cells sorted from blood, collected in a trial of the OX40 agonist ivuxolimab. The DNA for the CDR3 is TGTGCCAGCAGCCGAGGGGGGGCGAATGATAATTCACCCCTCCACTTT. Translation gives CASSRGGANDNSPLHF. The complete variable domain, with remaining parts taken from reference TRBV11-2 and TRBJ1-6, reads EAGVAQSPRYKIIEKRQSVAFWCNPISGHATLYWYQQILGQGPKLLIQFQNNGVVDDSQLPKDRFSAERLKGVDSTLKIQPAKLEDSAVYLCASSRGGANDNSPLHFGNGTRLTVT.